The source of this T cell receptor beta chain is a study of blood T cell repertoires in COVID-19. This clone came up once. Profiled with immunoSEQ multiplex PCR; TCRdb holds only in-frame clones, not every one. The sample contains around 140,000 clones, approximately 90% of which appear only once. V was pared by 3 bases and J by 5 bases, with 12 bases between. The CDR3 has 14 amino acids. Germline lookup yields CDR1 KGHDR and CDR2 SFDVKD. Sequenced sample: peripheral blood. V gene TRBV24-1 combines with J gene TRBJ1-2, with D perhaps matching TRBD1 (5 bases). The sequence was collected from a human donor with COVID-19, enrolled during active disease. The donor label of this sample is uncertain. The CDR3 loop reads CATSDQGGWYGYTF. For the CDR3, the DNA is TGTGCCACCAGTGATCAGGGAGGTTGGTATGGCTACACCTTC.